Reported below is one TCR beta chain. Which antigen it targets is not known. There are no base qualities to consult, and no much larger clone falls within one base. TCRbeta CDR3 regions were sequenced with the immunoSEQ Assay. After extraction, genomic DNA underwent amplification by bias-controlled multiplex PCR, followed by high-throughput sequencing. Per the authors' processing: Collapsing and filtering of sequences were performed to quantify the absolute abundance of each unique TCRbeta CDR3 region. T cell fraction was estimated by normalizing TCRbeta template counts to usable DNA, which was measured by amplifying reference genes present in all nucleated cells. Repertoire TCRs were annotated as SARS-CoV-2-specific when V gene, CDR3 amino acid sequence and J gene were exactly matched to a known reactive TCR set. The reference SARS-CoV-2 TCR set was obtained from MIRA and was filtered for enrichment in COVID-19-positive ImmuneCODE repertoires, whereby public or cross-reactive TCRs were removed. Based on the MIRA antigens, annotated TCRs were further analysed at the level of specific ORF or position within ORF. Breadth was defined as annotated unique rearrangements over total unique productive rearrangements; depth was the summed frequency of those rearrangements. TCR breadth was compared between groups using two-sided Wilcoxon rank-sum tests. TCRdb limited this immuneACCESS table to in-frame rearrangements with V and J called. A share of clones is missing; checked studies link under half to unresolved V genes, and the rest is unexplained. V and J calls and clone size are as listed in that table; D and trimming were resolved from the DNA. The table for this sample lists about 400,000 clones; approximately 91% of them were counted only once. The top ten hold more than 3% of the sample.

V is reduced by 8 bases and J by 5 bases, leaving a spacing of 20 bases between them. CDR1 SGHNT and CDR2 YENEEA are derived from the germline V gene. There are 15 amino acids in the CDR3, from cysteine to phenylalanine inclusive. Just the 45-base CDR3 DNA is kept, in frame starting at base 1. This specimen comes from a study of Ad26.COV2.S vaccination and SARS-CoV-2 variants (dated by TCRdb to the early 2020s). Describing the broader study: Donors in the vaccine arm were drawn from COV1001, a multicentre, randomized, double-blind, placebo-controlled phase I-IIa trial testing Ad26.COV2.S in healthy adults. Throughout the experiments and outcome assessment, investigators stayed blinded to trial group allocation. TCRbeta repertoire sequencing was used to assess the specificity and breadth of SARS-CoV-2-reactive T cell receptors after Ad26.COV2.S vaccination. Ad26.COV2.S was administered intramuscularly at a dose of 5x10^10 or 1x10^11 viral particles, either as one shot or as two shots given 56 days apart. The TCR-sequenced set comprised approximately 30 samples: around 20 Ad26.COV2.S vaccine recipients, 5 placebo recipients and 8 SARS-CoV-2 convalescent individuals. Trial participants were randomized into five groups of five: low-dose or high-dose Ad26.COV2.S given once or twice, or placebo on both occasions. The paper's findings and limits, for the study overall: Non-spike TCR breadth was comparable between vaccine and placebo recipients, consistent with the vaccine containing only spike. After vaccination, substantial breadth of spike-specific CD8+ and CD4+ T cell responses was reported. According to the authors, total T cell responses may have been underestimated by the TCR breadth and depth analyses. Spike-specific TCR breadth was higher in Ad26.COV2.S recipients than in placebo recipients (P = 0.0014). The study was not powered for comparison of responses between vaccine doses or regimens.

The treatment or condition label of this sample denotes: roughly 18 received Ad26.COV2.S at low or high dose, single or two shots; 5 received placebo; per-sample allocation not given. For vaccine and placebo recipients, repertoires were sequenced using samples collected on day 63 after the first injection. Between 29 July and 7 August 2020, Cohort 1b enrolled approximately 26 adults aged 18-55 years at one site in Boston, USA. As a vaccine, Ad26.COV2.S was a replication-incompetent adenovirus type 26 vector that expressed a prefusion-stabilized SARS-CoV-2 spike protein derived from the original Wuhan strain.

The sequencing here drew on peripheral blood, taken in a trial of Ad26.COV2.S vaccine versus placebo. This clonotype was obtained from a person between 18 and 65 years old who received the Ad26.COV2.S COVID-19 vaccine or a placebo. The rearrangement joined TRBV11-3 to TRBJ2-3, with TRBD2 perhaps the D gene, on 6 matching bases. The nucleotide sequence is TGTGCCAGCCCCCCCGGGACTGGAGGTAGAGATACGCAGTATTTT. Translated, this is CASPPGTGGRDTQYF.